This is a list of T cell receptor beta chains from one sample in a study of OX40 agonist ivuxolimab in advanced cancers. The assay was immunoSEQ multiplex PCR, and TCRdb's table has in-frame clones only and misses some. The profile shows around 62,000 clones, over 75% of them singletons. The material was CD4+ or CD8+ T cells sorted from blood, obtained in a trial of the OX40 agonist ivuxolimab. Receptor source: an adult with an advanced solid tumor such as melanoma, head and neck, liver or kidney cancer. Both conserved end residues are part of each CDR3. The D gene is left open where the match is weak. The size field is filled for only some rows; it gives once, few, many or a size class.

>NA|TRBV6-4|TRBJ2-2|once
CASSDSGELFF
TGTGCCAGCAGTGACTCCGGGGAGCTGTTTTTT
>NA|TRBV30|TRBJ2-7|few
CAIQRVTYEQYF
TGTGCTATCCAACGGGTTACCTACGAGCAGTACTTC
>NA|TRBV11-3|TRBJ2-2|NA
CASSKGGNTGELFF
TGTGCCAGCAGCAAGGGGGGTAACACCGGGGAGCTGTTTTTT
>TRBD1|TRBV7-9|TRBJ1-5|few
CASSLGTGGSQPQHF
TGTGCCAGCAGCTTAGGGACAGGGGGCAGTCAGCCCCAGCATTTT
>NA|TRBV27|TRBJ2-7|NA
CASSLIPGAYEQYF
TGTGCCAGCAGTTTAATCCCAGGGGCCTACGAGCAGTACTTC
>NA|TRBV6-5|TRBJ2-1|NA
CASSPAGSSYNEQFF
TGTGCCAGCAGCCCCGCGGGGTCGTCCTACAATGAGCAGTTCTTC
>NA|TRBV28|TRBJ1-1|NA
CASSQGSRNTEAFF
TGTGCCAGCAGTCAGGGGAGCCGTAACACTGAAGCTTTCTTT
>NA|TRBV6-6|TRBJ1-2|NA
CASSYRGDYSGYTF
TGTGCCAGCAGTTACAGGGGGGATTATTCGGGCTACACCTTC
>TRBD1|TRBV7-2|TRBJ1-1|NA
CASSLILTGMNTEAFF
TGTGCCAGCAGCTTGATTTTGACAGGGATGAACACTGAAGCTTTCTTT
>NA|TRBV9|TRBJ2-5|NA
CASSSHTGPQETQYF
TGTGCCAGCAGCTCCCACACGGGCCCACAAGAGACCCAGTACTTC
>TRBD2|TRBV13|TRBJ2-7|few
CASSPGWSGSSYEQYF
TGTGCCAGCAGCCCTGGTTGGAGCGGGAGTTCCTACGAGCAGTACTTC
>NA|TRBV5-6|TRBJ2-1|NA
CASSPLGVSYNEQFF
TGTGCCAGCAGCCCCTTGGGGGTCTCCTACAATGAGCAGTTCTTC
>NA|TRBV7-9|TRBJ1-3|NA
CASKGFSGNTIYF
TGTGCCAGCAAAGGGTTCTCTGGAAACACCATATATTTT
>TRBD1|TRBV18|TRBJ1-3|NA
CASSRYPGQGHGNTIYF
TGTGCCAGCTCACGATACCCCGGACAGGGCCATGGAAACACCATATATTTT
>TRBD1|TRBV5-6|TRBJ2-1|NA
CASSLEAGTGDSVEQFF
TGTGCCAGCAGCCTAGAGGCCGGGACAGGGGACTCGGTTGAGCAGTTCTTC
>TRBD1|TRBV6-6|TRBJ2-1|NA
CASSQGQGNNEQFF
TGTGCCAGCAGCCAGGGACAGGGGAACAATGAGCAGTTCTTC
>TRBD2|TRBV6-1|TRBJ2-2|NA
CASRIAGATGELFF
TGTGCCAGCAGGATAGCGGGAGCCACCGGGGAGCTGTTTTTT
>NA|TRBV6-1|TRBJ2-2|NA
CASSEWGYGELFF
TGTGCCAGCAGTGAATGGGGGTACGGGGAGCTGTTTTTT
>TRBD2|TRBV27|TRBJ2-7|NA
CASSPRSGRIDEQYF
TGTGCCAGCAGTCCACGTAGCGGGAGAATCGACGAGCAGTACTTC
>TRBD1|TRBV14|TRBJ2-5|NA
CASSQARRGLETQYF
TGTGCCAGCAGCCAAGCCCGCAGGGGGCTAGAGACCCAGTACTTC
>TRBD2|TRBV7-2|TRBJ2-3|NA
CASRSGGGDTQYF
TGTGCCAGCAGGTCCGGGGGAGGGGATACGCAGTATTTT
>NA|TRBV4-2|TRBJ2-2|NA
CASSQVGQESTGELFF
TGTGCCAGCAGCCAAGTTGGGCAGGAGAGCACCGGGGAGCTGTTTTTT
>NA|TRBV19|TRBJ1-1|NA
CASRDRLEAFF
TGTGCCAGTAGGGACAGACTAGAAGCTTTCTTT
>NA|TRBV6-5|TRBJ1-2|NA
CASSYSRSGGYTF
TGTGCCAGCAGTTACTCGCGTAGTGGGGGCTACACCTTC
>NA|TRBV28|TRBJ2-7|NA
CASSLREPYEQYF
TGTGCCAGCAGTCTCCGGGAGCCCTACGAGCAGTACTTC
>TRBD1|TRBV15|TRBJ1-5|NA
CATSRDRVSNQPQHF
TGTGCCACCAGCAGGGACAGGGTTAGCAATCAGCCCCAGCATTTT
>TRBD2|TRBV19|TRBJ2-4|NA
CASSPVTSGRAGAKNIQYF
TGTGCCAGTAGCCCTGTGACTAGCGGGCGTGCGGGAGCCAAAAACATTCAGTACTTC
>TRBD1|TRBV7-2|TRBJ2-1|NA
CASSLATGGNNEQFF
TGTGCCAGCAGCTTAGCGACAGGGGGTAACAATGAGCAGTTCTTC
>TRBD1|TRBV7-9|TRBJ1-5|NA
CASSQMTGVDQPQHF
TGTGCCAGCAGCCAAATGACAGGGGTTGATCAGCCCCAGCATTTT
>NA|TRBV6-6|TRBJ1-6|NA
CASRLTEGSHNSPLHF
TGTGCCAGCAGATTGACAGAAGGTTCCCATAATTCACCCCTCCACTTT
>NA|TRBV25-1|TRBJ1-2|few
CASSELYGPNYGYTF
TGTGCCAGCAGTGAATTGTACGGCCCTAACTATGGCTACACCTTC
>NA|TRBV28|TRBJ1-5|NA
CASIVGGDNQPQHF
TGTGCCAGCATAGTGGGCGGGGACAATCAGCCCCAGCATTTT
>NA|TRBV19|TRBJ2-2|NA
CASSIPQSTGELFF
TGTGCCAGTAGTATCCCCCAAAGCACCGGGGAGCTGTTTTTT
>NA|TRBV5-7|TRBJ1-6|few
CACWKGRDSPLHF
TGTGCCTGTTGGAAGGGCCGCGATTCACCCCTCCACTTT
>TRBD2|TRBV7-9|TRBJ2-1|NA
CASSRKTSGYTNSYNEQFF
TGTGCCAGCAGCCGCAAGACTAGCGGATATACTAACTCCTACAATGAGCAGTTCTTC
>NA|TRBV6-5|TRBJ2-3|NA
CASSYATGITDTQYF
TGTGCCAGCAGTTACGCCACGGGGATCACAGATACGCAGTATTTT
>TRBD2|TRBV7-8|TRBJ2-5|NA
CASSLASGETQYF
TGTGCCAGCAGCTTAGCTAGCGGGGAGACCCAGTACTTC
>TRBD2|TRBV4-3|TRBJ2-5|NA
CASSQEGAGVRETQYF
TGCGCCAGCAGCCAAGAGGGAGCGGGAGTACGGGAGACCCAGTACTTC
>TRBD1|TRBV6-5|TRBJ2-7|NA
CASSYLGQGAYEQYF
TGTGCCAGCAGTTACCTGGGACAGGGGGCCTACGAGCAGTACTTC
>TRBD1|TRBV9|TRBJ1-1|NA
CASSVRQGSDTEAFF
TGTGCCAGCAGCGTCAGACAGGGGTCGGACACTGAAGCTTTCTTT
>NA|TRBV7-9|TRBJ1-5|few
CSWVPNQPQHF
TGTTCGTGGGTACCCAATCAGCCCCAGCATTTT
>TRBD1|TRBV27|TRBJ2-2|NA
CASSPRTGGLTGELFF
TGTGCCAGCAGTCCCCGGACAGGGGGCCTCACCGGGGAGCTGTTTTTT
>TRBD1|TRBV2|TRBJ1-5|NA
CASNKGTASNQPQHF
TGTGCCAGCAATAAAGGGACAGCCAGCAATCAGCCCCAGCATTTT
>NA|TRBV7-9|TRBJ1-1|once
CASSLVPIEAFF
TGTGCCAGCAGCTTAGTACCGATTGAAGCTTTCTTT
>NA|TRBV28|TRBJ2-1|NA
CASKGAPASGDNEQFF
TGTGCCAGCAAGGGGGCCCCGGCTAGCGGCGACAATGAGCAGTTCTTC